A selection of T cell receptor beta chains follows, all from one sample in a study of cytomegalovirus exposure and HLA in healthy donors. Clones were sequenced by immunoSEQ multiplex PCR, and TCRdb holds only the in-frame ones, with some missing. The repertoire table contains about 70,000 clones. The specimen was PBMCs. The receptors derive from a female donor in good health and CMV-seropositive. Each CDR3 is given with its conserved first and last residue. The D gene is left open where the match is weak.

d_gene,j_gene,v_gene,CDR3nt,CDR3aa
NA,TRBJ1-5,TRBV28,TGTGCCAGCAGTTTCCTAACTGATGGTCAGCCCCAGCATTTT,CASSFLTDGQPQHF
NA,TRBJ2-7,TRBV7-9,TGTGCCAGCAGCGTCAGTTCCTACGAGCAGTACTTC,CASSVSSYEQYF
NA,TRBJ2-7,TRBV7-9,TGTGCCAGCAGACCAATCCTTCTGCGGGACTCCTACGAGCAGTACTTC,CASRPILLRDSYEQYF
NA,TRBJ1-2,TRBV4-3,TGCGCCAGCAGCCAAGTTCCGGGGGCTAACTATGGCTACACCTTC,CASSQVPGANYGYTF
NA,TRBJ1-1,TRBV7-2,TGTGCCAGCAGCTCCGGACAGACCTGGTGGGACACTGAAGCTTTCTTT,CASSSGQTWWDTEAFF
TRBD1,TRBJ2-5,TRBV7-2,TGTGCCAGCAGCGCCGGGACAGGGGGCCGGGAGACCCAGTACTTC,CASSAGTGGRETQYF
TRBD1,TRBJ2-7,TRBV30,TGTGCCTGGGGGGGACAGGGGAAGTACGAGCAGTACTTC,CAWGGQGKYEQYF
NA,TRBJ2-3,TRBV18,TGTGCCAGCTCACCACAGGAGCGGGTCGGAGATACGCAGTATTTT,CASSPQERVGDTQYF
TRBD2,TRBJ2-7,TRBV29-1,TGCAGCGTTGATAGGGCGGGAGACGATAGCGAGCAGTACTTC,CSVDRAGDDSEQYF
TRBD2,TRBJ2-7,TRBV9,TGTGCCAGCAGCGTAGATGTAGCGGGCGCCTACGAGCAGTACTTC,CASSVDVAGAYEQYF
NA,TRBJ1-4,TRBV7-9,TGTGCCAGCAGCTCTTTGGGAGTGGGACTGTTTTTT,CASSSLGVGLFF
NA,TRBJ1-1,TRBV2,TGTGCCAGCCGATTACGGGGGGGCGGACGGGACACTGAAGCTTTCTTT,CASRLRGGGRDTEAFF
NA,TRBJ2-1,TRBV10-3,TGTGCCACTGGGGGGAGGCCCTACAATGAGCAGTTCTTC,CATGGRPYNEQFF
TRBD1,TRBJ2-1,TRBV13,TGTGCCAGCAGCGAATCAGGGGGCCACGGCTACAATGAGCAGTTCTTC,CASSESGGHGYNEQFF
NA,TRBJ1-6,TRBV7-9,TGTGCCAGCAGCCGAGGAGGGAACCTTTTGATGGATTCACCCCTCCACTTT,CASSRGGNLLMDSPLHF
NA,TRBJ1-6,TRBV6-1,TGTGCCAGCGGTACAAGCTCCTATAATTCACCCCTCCACTTT,CASGTSSYNSPLHF
TRBD1,TRBJ1-2,TRBV29-1,TGCAGCGTTTCCGGACAGGGGGGAAACTATGGCTACACCTTC,CSVSGQGGNYGYTF
TRBD2,TRBJ2-1,TRBV5-6,TGTGCCAGCAGCCCGTTAGCGGGGGGGCCCTACAATGAGCAGTTCTTC,CASSPLAGGPYNEQFF
TRBD1,TRBJ2-2,TRBV4-3,TGCGCCAGCAGCCAAGATACGGGACAGACTTACACCGGGGAGCTGTTTTTT,CASSQDTGQTYTGELFF
NA,TRBJ2-1,TRBV29-1,TGCAGCGTTGTGAGGCCCGCCTACAATGAGCAGTTCTTC,CSVVRPAYNEQFF
NA,TRBJ2-3,TRBV27,TGTGCCAGCAGTCTACTAGGAGATACGCAGTATTTT,CASSLLGDTQYF
NA,TRBJ1-1,TRBV6-5,TGTGCCAGCAGTTACAGTCGGACAGTCATGAACACTGAAGCTTTCTTT,CASSYSRTVMNTEAFF
NA,TRBJ1-2,TRBV6-5,TGTGCCAGCAGTACAAGACCGGGTAACTATGGCTACACCTTC,CASSTRPGNYGYTF
TRBD2,TRBJ2-1,TRBV9,TGTGCCAGCAGCGCGGGGCTAGCGGACCACAATGAGCAGTTCTTC,CASSAGLADHNEQFF
NA,TRBJ1-5,TRBV28,TGTGCCAGCAGTTTAGCACAGGGCCCCGCACAGCCCCAGCATTTT,CASSLAQGPAQPQHF
TRBD1,TRBJ1-5,TRBV19,TGTGCCAGTAGCCACCCCAGGCAGGGGGCATGGGGCAATCAGCCCCAGCATTTT,CASSHPRQGAWGNQPQHF
TRBD2,TRBJ2-1,TRBV5-4,TGTGCCAGCAGCTTGGCACTAGCGGGGGGGCCGGATGAGCAGTTCTTC,CASSLALAGGPDEQFF
NA,TRBJ2-2,TRBV28,TGTGCCAGCAGTTCCACCCCCGGACAAGAGAACACCGGGGAGCTGTTTTTT,CASSSTPGQENTGELFF
NA,TRBJ2-2,TRBV7-9,TGTGCCAGCAGCTTAGAGGGGTCCGGGGAGCTGTTTTTT,CASSLEGSGELFF
TRBD2,TRBJ2-2,TRBV6-4,TGTGCCAGCAGTGTCACTAGCGGGAACACCGGGGAGCTGTTTTTT,CASSVTSGNTGELFF
NA,TRBJ2-5,TRBV7-9,TGTGCCAGCAGCGCCGGGGAGACCCAGTACTTC,CASSAGETQYF
NA,TRBJ2-7,TRBV18,TGTGCCAGCTCATCGACAGCCACCTACGAGCAGTACTTC,CASSSTATYEQYF